These 20 T cell receptor beta chains originate from one sample sequenced in a study of blood T cells in healthy people across ages. Primers used in a second PCR of roughly 6 to 11 cycles were a sample-barcoded 5' primer and a J-beta primer mix. TCRdb re-derived calls from the 5' RACE reads in MiXCR, one entry per CDR3 protein. Among over 600,000 distinct CDR3 sequences listed, roughly two fifths were seen once. The sequenced material came from blood. Receptor source: a man at least 80 years old in good health.

The rearrangement joins TRBV12-3 or TRBV12-4 to TRBJ2-3; tentative D call: TRBD2 (5 bases). The CDR3 length is 15 residues. Trimming pared 5 bases from V and 2 bases from J, leaving 14 bases between. CDR3 in DNA: TGTGCCAGCAGTACAACGGGGTCCCTCACAGATACGCAGTATTTT. Protein product: CASSTTGSLTDTQYF.

This clonotype has just a few counts. The rearrangement uses TRBV7-6 and TRBJ2-3; 9 bases align to TRBD1. Germline CDR1 and CDR2: SGHVS and FNYEAQ. This CDR3 contains 15 residues. With 4 bases clipped from V and 2 bases from J, the junction kept 4 bases outside the gene matches. The CDR3 nucleotides are TGTGCCAGCAGCTCGACAGGGGGGTCCACAGATACGCAGTATTTT. Translation: CASSSTGGSTDTQYF.

The genes are TRBV24-1 and TRBJ2-2; D is possibly TRBD2 (8 bases). The V end was cut by 8 bases, the J end by 6 bases, with 15 bases between. This CDR3 is built from 14 residues. Germline lookup yields CDR1 KGHDR and CDR2 SFDVKD. The CDR3 DNA sequence: TGTGCCACCAAGGGTAGCGGGACAGCCGGGGAGCTGTTTTTT. Translating it yields CATKGSGTAGELFF.

The chain couples TRBV28 to TRBJ1-4, with D possibly TRBD1 on 5 matching bases. The germline V gene has CDR1 MDHEN and CDR2 SYDVKM. The CDR3 contains 14 residues. Trimming shortened V by 10 bases and J by 3 bases, and 15 bases separated the two germline ends. CDR3 nucleotides: TGTGCCACCTCGCAGGGAGGTTCTAATGAAAAACTGTTTTTT. It translates to CATSQGGSNEKLFF. The variable domain in full, completed from reference TRBV28 and TRBJ1-4, reads DVKVTQSSRYLVKRTGEKVFLECVQDMDHENMFWYRQDPGLGLRLIYFSYDVKMKEKGDIPEGYSVSREKKERFSLILESASTNQTSMYLCATSQGGSNEKLFFGSGTQLSVL.

This clonotype was found many times. The CDR3 loop is CASRLDSYNEQFF. Written as DNA, the CDR3 is TGTGCCAGCAGACTAGACAGCTACAATGAGCAGTTCTTC. The V call is TRBV6-5, the J call TRBJ2-1; the D gene could be TRBD1 or TRBD2 (5 bases each). The germline V gene has CDR1 MNHEY and CDR2 SVGAGI. Trimming took 6 bases from V and 3 from J, leaving 9 bases between them. The CDR3 runs 13 residues.

V and J are TRBV11-2 and TRBJ2-3, with D possibly matching TRBD2 (6 bases). The V end was cut by 2 bases, the J end by 1 base, with 25 bases between. From germline, CDR1 is SGHAT and CDR2 FQNNGV. The CDR3 length is 20 residues. The CDR3 DNA is TGTGCCAGCAGCTTAATGGGACGATATATGGGGACGGGGGGCACAGATACGCAGTATTTT. Translating it yields CASSLMGRYMGTGGTDTQYF.

This clonotype was picked up a small number of times. V gene TRBV27 combines with J gene TRBJ1-6, with 7 bases that match TRBD1. CDR1 is MNHEY and CDR2 is SMNVEV in the germline V gene (reference sequence). The CDR3 has 15 amino acids. The trim removed 5 bases at V and 7 bases at J, leaving 8 bases unmatched. The CDR3 spells CASSGETGNNSPLHF. Here the CDR3 DNA reads TGTGCCAGCAGTGGCGAGACAGGGAACAATTCACCCCTCCACTTT.

This chain joins TRBV7-2 and TRBJ2-3, with TRBD2 matching 10 bases. CDR1 and CDR2 (germline): SGHTA, FQGNSA. V shed 5 bases, J shed 2 bases, and the junction held 7 bases outside the gene matches. The CDR3 covers 16 residues. CDR3 coding DNA: TGTACCAGCAGCCCTCCAGCGGGAGGGACCACAGATACGCAGTATTTT. As protein: CTSSPPAGGTTDTQYF.

The chain links TRBV7-2 to TRBJ2-3, with 11 bases matching TRBD1. This CDR3 comprises 15 residues. Germline loops: CDR1 SGHTA, CDR2 FQGNSA. With V trimmed by 1 base and J by 4 bases, 1 base remained unmatched. The CDR3 DNA sequence: TGTGCCAGCAGCTTAGAGGGACAGGGGGCAGATACGCAGTATTTT. This gives the protein CASSLEGQGADTQYF.

This clonotype was detected a few times. The chain carries TRBV7-3 and TRBJ1-1, with 8 bases that match TRBD1. V gave up 4 bases and J gave up 4 bases; unmatched junction bases: 2. The germline V gene has CDR1 SGHTA and CDR2 FQGTGA. The CDR3 is 13 residues long. The CDR3 loop reads CASSSQGVTEAFF. CDR3 coding DNA: TGTGCCAGCAGCTCACAGGGGGTCACTGAAGCTTTCTTT.

This clonotype has more than one count but fewer than ten. The CDR3 is CASSETRTGNEQYF. CDR3 in DNA: TGTGCCAGCAGTGAAACCAGGACAGGGAACGAGCAGTACTTC. The J gene is TRBJ2-7, the V gene TRBV2; 8 bases agree with TRBD1. Per the germline V gene, CDR1 is SNHLY and CDR2 is FYNNEI. V trimming: 2 bases; J trimming: 5 bases; junction bases outside the gene matches: 5. The CDR3 extends over 14 amino acids. Together with reference TRBV2 and TRBJ2-7, the CDR3 gives the full variable domain: EPEVTQTPSHQVTQMGQEVILRCVPISNHLYFYWYRQILGQKVEFLVSFYNNEISEKSEIFDDQFSVERPDGSNFTLKIRSTKLEDSAMYFCASSETRTGNEQYFGPGTRLTVT.

J is TRBJ2-2 and V is TRBV27, with TRBD2 matching over 9 bases. CDR3 length equals 16 residues. Trimming cost V 3 bases and J 6 bases; bases outside gene matches: 8. Germline-derived CDR1 and CDR2 are MNHEY and SMNVEV (reference sequence). The DNA for the CDR3 is TGTGCCAGCAGTTTGTCTAGCGGGATTAGGCCCGGGGAGCTGTTTTTT. The encoded protein is CASSLSSGIRPGELFF.

The chain links TRBV7-2 to TRBJ2-1; D may match TRBD1 or TRBD2 (5 bases each). The DNA end favors TRBJ2-7, so the J call may be wrong. The V gene's germline CDR1 is SGHTA and CDR2 FQGNSA. The CDR3 is made up of 14 amino acids. CDR3 in DNA: TGTGCCAGCAGCCAGGGACCAGCATACAATGAGCAGTACTTC. It yields the protein CASSQGPAYNEQYF.

This sequence joins TRBV6-5 and TRBJ2-7; tentatively, D is TRBD1 (5 bases). Germline CDR1 reads MNHEY; CDR2 reads SVGAGI. This CDR3 is built from 14 residues. Trimming took 6 bases from V and 2 from J, leaving 14 bases between them. CDR3 nucleotides: TGTGCCAGCAGCTATTCCAGGGCCGCCTACGAGCAGTACTTC. The encoded protein is CASSYSRAAYEQYF.

This clonotype was counted between two and nine times. The J gene is TRBJ2-1, the V gene TRBV11-2, with 11 bases lining up with TRBD2. CDR3 length: 15 amino acids. CDR1 is SGHAT, CDR2 FQNNGV, per germline. V gave up 5 bases and J gave up 12 bases; unmatched junction bases: 12. CDR3 coding DNA: TGTGCCAGCAGCCCCGGGACTAGCGGAGTTAGAGCGCAGTTCTTC. This codes for CASSPGTSGVRAQFF. Using reference TRBV11-2 and TRBJ2-1 for the parts outside the CDR3, the full variable domain is EAGVAQSPRYKIIEKRQSVAFWCNPISGHATLYWYQQILGQGPKLLIQFQNNGVVDDSQLPKDRFSAERLKGVDSTLKIQPAKLEDSAVYLCASSPGTSGVRAQFFGPGTRLTVL.

The V gene is TRBV7-2, the J gene TRBJ1-5; D not certain. The CDR3 spans 13 residues. Germline CDR1 is SGHTA and CDR2 is FQGNSA. V was pared by 2 bases and J by 4 bases, with 6 bases between. CDR3 in DNA: TGTGCCAGCAGCTTAATATTAAATCAGCCCCAGCATTTT. It codes for CASSLILNQPQHF.

This rearrangement joins TRBV6-1 to TRBJ2-4, with 10 bases aligning to TRBD2. Gene TRBJ2-5 matches the end of the DNA better, so the J call may be wrong. Germline CDR1 reads MNHNS; CDR2 reads SASEGT. This CDR3 has 15 amino acids. DNA of the CDR3: TGTGCCAGCAGTGGACGGACTAGCGGACAAGAGACCCAGTACTTC. Its translation: CASSGRTSGQETQYF.

The chain employs TRBV9 and TRBJ1-1; no clear D gene. Germline CDR1 and CDR2: SGDLS and YYNGEE. This CDR3 contains 15 residues. The V and J ends lost 0 bases and 4 bases respectively, with 13 bases between them. This CDR3 is CASSVAGEGGTEAFF. Here the CDR3 DNA reads TGTGCCAGCAGCGTAGCTGGGGAGGGCGGCACTGAAGCTTTCTTT.

This chain connects TRBV5-1 to TRBJ2-5; TRBD2 matches 13 bases. V shed 3 bases and J 5 bases; nucleotides not matched to a gene: 7. Germline values: CDR1 SGHRS, CDR2 YFSETQ. CDR3 length: 16 residues. The CDR3 is CASSSGTSGTMETQYF. DNA of the CDR3: TGCGCCAGCAGCTCCGGGACTAGCGGGACCATGGAGACCCAGTACTTC.

This chain joins TRBV3-1 and TRBJ2-1; D is ambiguous. Germline CDR1 and CDR2: LGHDT and YNNKEL (reference sequence). This CDR3 comprises 14 residues. V lost 4 bases, J lost 9 bases, and 16 bases lay in between. The CDR3 sequence is CASSPIGPTREQFF. The CDR3 DNA is TGTGCCAGCAGCCCAATCGGCCCAACCCGTGAGCAGTTCTTC.